What follows describes a single TCR beta chain. Its specificity is not known. The data were taken from a study of T cell responses to AZD1222 COVID-19 vaccine. The study, taken as a whole, reports: The donor cohort was predominantly white British with a female majority, and clonal diversity may have been underestimated.

The germline V gene has CDR1 SGHRS and CDR2 YFSETQ. The CDR3 loop spans 14 amino acids. With 1 base removed from V and 6 bases from J, the gap between germline ends came to 14 bases. The repertoire was sequenced with immunoSEQ multiplex PCR; TCRdb's copy has only in-frame clones and lacks some. The sample consists of tens of thousands of clones, over 80% of them appearing once. V gene TRBV5-1 combines with J gene TRBJ2-7, with a tentative D call TRBD2 (6 bases). The receptor's source is an adult who received the AZD1222 COVID-19 vaccine. The sequencing here drew on peripheral blood, taken 28 days after the second AZD1222 dose. CDR3 loop: CASSLLASGGEQYF. DNA of the CDR3: TGCGCCAGCAGCTTGCTAGCCTCCGGGGGCGAGCAGTACTTC.